This TCR beta chain emerged from a study of shared clonotypes between healthy human individuals. Replicate sorted-subset PCRs were loaded with 150 to 200 ng DNA, about 30,000 T cell genomes. TCRdb's table, derived via immunoSEQ multiplex PCR, lists solely in-frame clones and lacks some. The table records about 980,000 clones, approximately 80% of them present only once. There are 12 residues in the CDR3. In germline, CDR1 is SGHTA, CDR2 FQGNSA. V was clipped by 2 bases and J by 7 bases, with 8 bases between them. The chain employs TRBV7-2 and TRBJ1-1, with D possibly TRBD1 on 5 matching bases. The source material was memory CD4+ T cells sorted from blood. Subset here: CD45RA-negative fraction. The source is a man aged 18 to 29 in good health. The CDR3 DNA sequence: TGTGCCAGCAGCTTATGGGGGGATGAAGCTTTCTTT. Translated: CASSLWGDEAFF.